This passage covers 11 T cell receptor beta chains from one sample sequenced in a study of T cell responses to AZD1222 COVID-19 vaccine. Data came from immunoSEQ multiplex PCR; TCRdb stores just in-frame clones and leaves some out. In the table there are 95,000 to 150,000 clones, approximately 92% of which are singletons. Source: peripheral blood, taken 28 days after the second AZD1222 dose. These receptors came from an adult who received the AZD1222 COVID-19 vaccine.

The chain has TRBV2 and TRBJ1-4; the D gene is possibly TRBD1 (6 bases). The CDR3 length is 13 residues. Germline V lookup: CDR1 SNHLY, CDR2 FYNNEI. Trimming left V 6 bases short and J 6 bases short, with 11 bases between. CDR3 loop: CASRTGFDEKLFF. CDR3 sequence (DNA): TGTGCCAGCAGAACAGGGTTTGATGAAAAACTGTTTTTT.

V usage is TRBV2 and J usage is TRBJ2-4; D ambiguous. Germline V gives CDR1 SNHLY, CDR2 FYNNEI. Between the trimmed V and J ends, which lost 10 bases and 0 bases, there was a span of 19 bases. The length of the CDR3 is 16 residues. In DNA form, the CDR3 reads TGTGCCATCACCTCTTCGGAAAAGGAAGCCAAAAACATTCAGTACTTC. Translation: CAITSSEKEAKNIQYF. Variable domain in full (rest from reference TRBV2 and TRBJ2-4): EPEVTQTPSHQVTQMGQEVILRCVPISNHLYFYWYRQILGQKVEFLVSFYNNEISEKSEIFDDQFSVERPDGSNFTLKIRSTKLEDSAMYFCAITSSEKEAKNIQYFGAGTRLSVL.

J is TRBJ2-7 and V is TRBV6-5; no firm D call. This CDR3 region has 14 residues. V was shortened by 7 bases and J by 2 bases, with 15 bases between the two germline ends. The germline gives CDR1 MNHEY, CDR2 SVGAGI. CDR3 residues: CASNEGRGAYEQYF. In DNA form, the CDR3 reads TGTGCCAGCAACGAAGGGCGTGGGGCCTACGAGCAGTACTTC.

This clone appeared once. The rearrangement links TRBV7-2 to TRBJ2-2; 8 bases fit TRBD2. Germline CDR1 SGHTA, CDR2 FQGNSA. V was clipped by 5 bases and J by 0 bases; unmatched bases: 5. CDR3 length equals 16 residues. CDR3 DNA sequence: TGTGCCAGCAGCCTCCAAGCGGGAGCGAACACCGGGGAGCTGTTTTTT. This encodes CASSLQAGANTGELFF.

The chain combines TRBV24-1 with TRBJ2-3; D might be TRBD1 (5 bases). V was trimmed by 5 bases and J by 2 bases, leaving 13 bases between them. In germline, CDR1 is KGHDR, CDR2 SFDVKD. There are 15 residues in the CDR3. The CDR3 reads CATSGQGRFTDTQYF. As DNA, the CDR3 is TGTGCCACCAGTGGGCAGGGCAGGTTCACAGATACGCAGTATTTT.

The rearrangement uses TRBV28 and TRBJ2-2; D uncertain. This CDR3 contains 13 residues. The germline gives CDR1 MDHEN, CDR2 SYDVKM. V gave up 7 bases and J gave up 4 bases, with 10 bases separating them. Here the CDR3 reads CASTRLVTGELFF. CDR3 nucleotides: TGTGCCAGCACCCGCCTAGTCACCGGGGAGCTGTTTTTT.

The chain joins TRBV11-2 to TRBJ2-3, with 8 nucleotides matching TRBD2. Germline trimming cut 0 bases from V and 6 bases from J; bases unmatched to any gene: 5. The CDR3 covers 15 residues. CDR1 SGHAT and CDR2 FQNNGV come from the germline V gene. DNA of the CDR3: TGTGCCAGCAGCTTAGATCGGGGGGGCCCTGATACGCAGTATTTT. As protein: CASSLDRGGPDTQYF.

The chain carries TRBV28 and TRBJ2-4, with TRBD2 matching over 13 bases. The germline V gene has CDR1 MDHEN and CDR2 SYDVKM. Trimming removed 5 bases from V and 1 base from J; junction bases left unmatched: 11. CDR3 length: 19 amino acids. This chain's CDR3 is CASSISGLAGSWAKNIQYF. The CDR3 bases are TGTGCCAGCAGTATCTCGGGACTAGCGGGATCGTGGGCCAAAAACATTCAGTACTTC.

The rearrangement links TRBV3-1 (or the pseudogene TRBV3-2) to TRBJ1-1; possibly TRBD1 for D (6 bases). V lost 4 bases and J lost 1, with 13 bases in between. The CDR3 is 15 amino acids. The germline CDR1 and CDR2 sequences are LGHDT and YNNKEL (reference sequence). The CDR3 loop is CASSPHRGQNTEAFF. The CDR3 bases are TGTGCCAGCAGCCCGCACCGGGGACAGAACACTGAAGCTTTCTTT.

This clone was recorded once. V usage is TRBV6-5 and J usage is TRBJ2-3, with D unresolved. This CDR3 spans 14 amino acids. Germline V gene lookup returns CDR1 MNHEY and CDR2 SVGAGI. The V end lost 7 bases, the J end lost 5 bases, and 16 bases lay between the germline ends. The CDR3 region has the DNA TGTGCCAGCACCAGGAACGGTCCTGAAGATACGCAGTATTTT. It translates to CASTRNGPEDTQYF.

This clone was observed once. The chain employs TRBV19 and TRBJ2-2; no clear D gene. The CDR3 contains 14 residues. V gave up 5 bases and J gave up 2 bases, with 9 bases separating them. Per the germline V gene, CDR1 is LNHDA and CDR2 is SQIVND (reference sequence). CDR3 sequence: CASSYGRNTGELFF. CDR3 nucleotides: TGTGCCAGTAGTTATGGCAGAAACACCGGGGAGCTGTTTTTT.